One and the same sample provided the 11 T cell receptor beta chains below, sequenced in a study of blood T cell repertoires in COVID-19. TCRdb's copy holds only in-frame clones and misses some; the assay was immunoSEQ multiplex PCR. The sample lists 100,000 to 150,000 clones, roughly four fifths seen once, with approximately 18% in the top ten. Material: peripheral blood. These receptors were collected from a man aged 30 to 45 with COVID-19, enrolled during active disease.

The chain couples TRBV30 to TRBJ1-6; maybe TRBD1 (6 bases). CDR1 is GTSNPN and CDR2 is SVGIG in the germline V gene (reference sequence). The CDR3 length is 11 residues. The V and J ends lost 5 bases and 7 bases respectively, with 6 bases between them. The CDR3 sequence is CAWDRNSPLHF. CDR3 sequence (DNA): TGTGCCTGGGACAGGAATTCACCCCTCCACTTT.

The chain has TRBV6-5 and TRBJ2-3, with D hard to call. The V gene lost 0 bases and the J gene lost 0 bases, with 7 bases spanning the gap. The CDR3 consists of 15 residues. The V gene's germline CDR1 is MNHEY and CDR2 SVGAGI. The CDR3 nucleotides read TGTGCCAGCAGTTACTCGATTAGCAGCACAGATACGCAGTATTTT. The encoded protein is CASSYSISSTDTQYF.

The V gene is TRBV4-2, the J gene TRBJ2-7; 7 nucleotides align to TRBD1. J lost 9 bases, V lost 0 bases, and 11 bases had no gene match. Germline V CDR1 and CDR2: LGHNA, YNFKEQ. There are 15 residues in the CDR3. The CDR3 is CASSQEGGRAGRQYF. The CDR3 nucleotides are TGTGCCAGCAGCCAAGAAGGGGGCAGGGCCGGGCGGCAGTACTTC.

V is TRBV24-1 and J is TRBJ2-5; perhaps TRBD1 as D (6 bases). The CDR3 runs to 17 residues. Trimming left V 3 bases short and J 2 bases short, with 18 bases between. The germline CDR1 and CDR2 sequences are KGHDR and SFDVKD. As DNA, the CDR3 is TGTGCCACCAGTGATGTCCCGGGGCCAAGGGGGCAAGAGACCCAGTACTTC. Its protein product is CATSDVPGPRGQETQYF.

The chain's CDR3 is CASSLPPTSGYSTDTQYF. Written as DNA, the CDR3 is TGTGCCAGCAGCTTACCCCCAACTAGCGGATATAGCACAGATACGCAGTATTTT. The chain couples TRBV5-5 to TRBJ2-3; the match to TRBD2 covers 8 bases. The trim removed 2 bases at V and 0 bases at J, leaving 11 bases unmatched. CDR1 SGHKS and CDR2 YYEKEE come from the germline V gene (reference sequence). The CDR3 has 18 residues.

This clone was observed at least ten times. This chain links TRBV11-3 with TRBJ2-1; 11 positions match TRBD2. Losses at the gene ends were 5 bases for V and 10 bases for J; bases not matched to a gene: 19. Germline assignment: CDR1 SGHNT and CDR2 YENEEA. The CDR3 consists of 18 residues. CDR3 residues: CASSPRNLAGGPFREQFF. The CDR3 DNA follows: TGTGCCAGCAGCCCCAGAAATTTAGCGGGAGGGCCATTTAGAGAGCAGTTCTTC.

The chain employs TRBV6-5 and TRBJ2-2; the D gene is possibly TRBD2 (6 bases). Trimming shortened V by 8 bases and J by 3 bases, and 13 bases separated the two germline ends. The V gene's germline CDR1 is MNHEY and CDR2 SVGAGI. The CDR3 covers 14 residues. CDR3 loop: CASHTGGYTGELFF. The CDR3 nucleotides read TGTGCCAGCCATACTGGAGGGTACACCGGGGAGCTGTTTTTT.

The J gene is TRBJ2-1, the V gene TRBV27; TRBD1 matches at 8 bases. Germline V gene sequence: CDR1 MNHEY, CDR2 SMNVEV (reference sequence). This CDR3 has 15 amino acids. The trim removed 3 bases at V and 4 bases at J, leaving 5 bases unmatched. The CDR3 reads CASSFGQGAYNEQFF. In DNA form, the CDR3 reads TGTGCCAGCAGTTTCGGGCAGGGGGCTTACAATGAGCAGTTCTTC.

This chain uses TRBV27 with TRBJ2-1; 9 bases are shared with TRBD2. The CDR3 has 15 amino acids. Germline CDR1 reads MNHEY; CDR2 reads SMNVEV (reference sequence). The junction had 8 bases not matched to a gene; V was cut back by 2 bases and J by 9 bases. CDR3 amino acids: CASSLSSGSYSEQFF. The CDR3 nucleotides read TGTGCCAGCAGTTTAAGTAGCGGGAGTTATAGTGAGCAGTTCTTC.

This clone was detected once. The chain is built from TRBV30 and TRBJ2-3; TRBD2 is a possible D gene (6 bases). The germline V gene encodes CDR1 GTSNPN and CDR2 SVGIG (reference sequence). V lost 1 base, J lost 8 bases, and 13 bases lay in between. This CDR3 region has 13 residues. CDR3 in amino acids: CAWSASHSGTQYF. The CDR3 region has the DNA TGTGCCTGGAGTGCCTCGCATAGCGGTACGCAGTATTTT.

This chain links TRBV9 with TRBJ2-2, with TRBD1 matching 7 bases. Germline V gene sequence: CDR1 SGDLS, CDR2 YYNGEE. This CDR3 contains 17 residues. V dropped 0 bases and J dropped 4; count of bases not matched to a gene: 9. The CDR3 DNA reads TGTGCCAGCAGCGTAGTCTCACAGGGGCCCCTCACCGGGGAGCTGTTTTTT. It specifies CASSVVSQGPLTGELFF.